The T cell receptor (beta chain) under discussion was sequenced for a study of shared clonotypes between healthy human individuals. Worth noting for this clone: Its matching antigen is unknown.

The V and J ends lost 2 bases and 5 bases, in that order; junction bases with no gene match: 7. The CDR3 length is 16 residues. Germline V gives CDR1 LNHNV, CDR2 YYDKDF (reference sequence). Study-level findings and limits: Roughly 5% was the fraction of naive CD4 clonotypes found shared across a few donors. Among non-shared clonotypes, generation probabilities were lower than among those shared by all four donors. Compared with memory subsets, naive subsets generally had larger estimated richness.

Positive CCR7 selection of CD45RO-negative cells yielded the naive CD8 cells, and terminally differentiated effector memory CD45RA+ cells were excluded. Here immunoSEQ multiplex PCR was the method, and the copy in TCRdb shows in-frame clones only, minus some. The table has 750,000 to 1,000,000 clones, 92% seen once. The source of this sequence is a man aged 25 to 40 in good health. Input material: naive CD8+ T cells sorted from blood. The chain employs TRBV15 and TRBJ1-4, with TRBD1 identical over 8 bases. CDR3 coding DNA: TGTGCCACCAGCAGACCCAGGACAGGGTCGAATGAAAAACTGTTTTTT. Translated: CATSRPRTGSNEKLFF. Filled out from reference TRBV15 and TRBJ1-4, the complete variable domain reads DAMVIQNPRYQVTQFGKPVTLSCSQTLNHNVMYWYQQKSSQAPKLLFHYYDKDFNNEADTPDNFQSRRPNTSFCFLDIRSPGLGDTAMYLCATSRPRTGSNEKLFFGSGTQLSVL.